This TCR beta chain was documented in a study of radiotherapy plus CTLA-4 blockade in lung cancer. Study outcomes and limitations: Early blood T cell clone dynamics reportedly forecast response best, with interferon-beta.

The method was immunoSEQ multiplex PCR; TCRdb's version includes in-frame clones alone and lacks a portion of them. The sample comprises 53,000 or so clones, about 88% of which are singletons, and 7.8% rests with the top ten. This clone was observed once. Its antigen is unknown. V was trimmed by 0 bases and J by 7 bases, leaving 8 bases between them. Germline assignment: CDR1 SGHRS and CDR2 YFSETQ. This CDR3 has 13 residues. The TCR was taken from a human donor with non-small cell lung cancer whose response to radiotherapy plus ipilimumab could not be evaluated. The gene calls are TRBV5-1 and TRBJ2-1; unclear D gene. Sequencing used peripheral blood, obtained from a patient treated with radiotherapy plus ipilimumab. This CDR3 reads CASSLGQSNEQFF. Written as DNA, the CDR3 is TGCGCCAGCAGCTTGGGGCAGTCAAATGAGCAGTTCTTC.